These T cell receptor beta chains were read from a single sample in a study of technical replicates of blood from several donors. Data came from immunoSEQ multiplex PCR; TCRdb stores just in-frame clones and leaves some out. The top ten clones hold around 0.42% of a sample with under 95,000 clones, about 90% of them seen once. Source material: T cells isolated from PBMCs. The receptors here all came from a human donor in good health. Each CDR3 is given with its conserved first and last residue. D genes are given only for firm matches. Clone size, where shown, is once, few, many, or a class for clones that have expanded.

TRBD2	TRBV6-1	-	TRBJ2-1	TGTGCCAGCAGCCCTGTACTAGCGGGTGGTGAGCAGTTCTTC	CASSPVLAGGEQFF
TRBD2	TRBV5-1	-	TRBJ2-3	TGCGCCAGCAGCTTAGCGGGAGGGGATAATACGCAGTATTTT	CASSLAGGDNTQYF
-	TRBV27	-	TRBJ2-5	TGTGCCAGGAGCGGGTCGACCCAGTACTTC	CARSGSTQYF
-	TRBV27	-	TRBJ1-5	TGTGCCAGCAGTATGTCCGGACAGTATAGCAATCAGCCCCAGCATTTT	CASSMSGQYSNQPQHF
-	TRBV29-1	-	TRBJ2-1	TGCAGCGTCCCATCTTCGCCCAGCTCCTACAATGAGCAGTTCTTC	CSVPSSPSSYNEQFF
TRBD1	TRBV7-6	-	TRBJ1-2	TGTGCCAGCAGCTTAGGGACAGGGGACGACTATGGCTACACCTTC	CASSLGTGDDYGYTF
-	TRBV15	-	TRBJ2-5	TGTGCCACCAGCAGAGATGCGGCAGAAGAGACCCAGTACTTC	CATSRDAAEETQYF
TRBD1	TRBV30	-	TRBJ1-2	TGTGCCTGGAGTACGGGGACAGGGGGAGGCTACACCTTC	CAWSTGTGGGYTF
-	TRBV28	once	TRBJ1-2	TGTGCCAGCAGCCAGGGTACGTATGGCTACACCTTC	CASSQGTYGYTF
-	TRBV5-1	-	TRBJ2-1	TGCGCCAGCAGCTTGGCTAATGAGCAGTTCTTC	CASSLANEQFF
-	TRBV9	-	TRBJ2-3	TGTGCCGGATCTCCGGTCAGTGGGCAAGGAGATACGCAGTATTTT	CAGSPVSGQGDTQYF
TRBD1	TRBV14	-	TRBJ2-1	TGTGCCAGCAGCCAAATTTGGGGGCCGGGACAGGGGTACAATGAGCAGTTCTTC	CASSQIWGPGQGYNEQFF
TRBD2	TRBV5-6	-	TRBJ2-1	TGTGCCATCCACTTCCCGGGGCAGACTAGCAATGGCTCCTACAATGAGCAGTTCTTC	CAIHFPGQTSNGSYNEQFF
-	TRBV7-9	-	TRBJ2-7	TGTGCCAGCAGCCACACGGGGCAGGGGGGCTACGAGCAGTACTTC	CASSHTGQGGYEQYF
-	TRBV27	-	TRBJ2-3	TGTGCCAGCAGTTTAATAGCCTCCTCCTGGGCAGATACGCAGTATTTT	CASSLIASSWADTQYF
-	TRBV11-3	-	TRBJ1-1	TGTGCCAGCAGCTTAGGTATCGGGGTTTGGACTGAAGCTTTCTTT	CASSLGIGVWTEAFF
TRBD2	TRBV4-1	-	TRBJ2-7	TGCGCCAGCAGCCCCTTAGCGGAAGGGACTACTTACGAGCAGTACTTC	CASSPLAEGTTYEQYF
TRBD1	TRBV9	few	TRBJ2-1	TGTGCCAGCAGCCCAGATCGACAGGGGTGGAATGAGCAGTTCTTC	CASSPDRQGWNEQFF
-	TRBV5-1	once	TRBJ2-5	TGCGCCAGCGGGGCAGAATACCAAGAGACCCAGTACTTC	CASGAEYQETQYF
-	TRBV5-1	once	TRBJ2-5	TGCGCCAGCAGCAAATGGGGCGGTCAAGAGACCCAGTACTTC	CASSKWGGQETQYF
TRBD1	TRBV6-5	once	TRBJ2-7	TGTGCCAGCAGTCCCCACAGGGGTGTCTACGAGCAGTACTTC	CASSPHRGVYEQYF
-	TRBV27	-	TRBJ2-1	TGTGCCAGCAGTTTATCGGAGCTCTACAATGAGCAGTTCTTC	CASSLSELYNEQFF
TRBD2	TRBV7-2	-	TRBJ2-7	TGTGCCAGCAGCCTCAACCGCCCGGGGACTAGCGGGAACTCCTACGAGCAGTACTTC	CASSLNRPGTSGNSYEQYF
-	TRBV2	-	TRBJ2-2	TGTGCCAGCAGTAGAGAGGGCACGCCGACCGGGGAGCTGTTTTTT	CASSREGTPTGELFF
-	TRBV25-1	-	TRBJ1-5	TGTGCCAGCAGTGAATCCCCCGGGATTCAGCCCCAGCATTTT	CASSESPGIQPQHF
TRBD2	TRBV7-3	-	TRBJ2-1	TGTGCCAGCAGCTATAGCGGGAAGTACAATGAGCAGTTCTTC	CASSYSGKYNEQFF
TRBD1	TRBV5-6	once	TRBJ1-1	TGTGCCAGCAGCTTTCTACCGGGACAGGGTACAAACACTGAAGCTTTCTTT	CASSFLPGQGTNTEAFF
TRBD2	TRBV7-9	-	TRBJ2-2	TGTGCCAGCAGCATACTAGCGGGAGGCAGCACCGGGGAGCTGTTTTTT	CASSILAGGSTGELFF
TRBD2	TRBV27	-	TRBJ2-5	TGTGCCAGCAGTCAGACTAGCGGGAGTTGGGAGACCCAGTACTTC	CASSQTSGSWETQYF
-	TRBV7-6	-	TRBJ2-5	TGTGCCAGCAGATACGGACTGCCACAAGAGACCCAGTACTTC	CASRYGLPQETQYF
-	TRBV6-5	-	TRBJ2-7	TGTGCCAGCAGTCCGGGACAAAACTTCTACGAGCAGTACTTC	CASSPGQNFYEQYF
TRBD2	TRBV30	-	TRBJ2-7	TGTGCCTGGAGTTCAGTAGCGGGAAACGAGCAGTACTTC	CAWSSVAGNEQYF
TRBD1	TRBV6-5	-	TRBJ2-7	TGTGCCAGCAGGTGGTCGAGGGACAGAGCCTACGAGCAGTACTTC	CASRWSRDRAYEQYF
-	TRBV5-4	-	TRBJ1-2	TGTGCCAGCAGCTCTCTGCGGGGGGGGGCTGGCTACACCTTC	CASSSLRGGAGYTF
-	TRBV9	-	TRBJ2-2	TGTGCCAGCAACCCGTATGGGGGCGGCACCGGGGAGCTGTTTTTT	CASNPYGGGTGELFF
TRBD2	TRBV27	once	TRBJ2-1	TGTGCCAGCAGTTTATGGGTAGCGGGACGCTCCTACAATGAGCAGTTCTTC	CASSLWVAGRSYNEQFF
-	TRBV5-4	-	TRBJ1-2	TGTGCCAGCAGCTTGGGGAGTTACGCTAACTATGGCTACACCTTC	CASSLGSYANYGYTF
TRBD2	TRBV15	-	TRBJ2-7	TGTGCCACCAGCAAGGGACTAGCGGGGTGGGGCTACGAGCAGTACTTC	CATSKGLAGWGYEQYF
-	TRBV10-3	-	TRBJ1-5	TGTGCCATCAGTGAGTTCGGCAATCAGCCCCAGCATTTT	CAISEFGNQPQHF
-	TRBV12-2	-	TRBJ2-7	TGTGCAAGTCGGTTACCGGGACTCCAACCCCCCGAGCAGTACTTC	CASRLPGLQPPEQYF
TRBD2	TRBV4-1	-	TRBJ2-1	TGCGCCAGCAGCAGAGGGCGCGGGGAGGGTTACAATGAGCAGTTCTTC	CASSRGRGEGYNEQFF
TRBD2	TRBV9	-	TRBJ2-3	TGTGCCAGCAGCGGCGGGACTAGCGGTTTCACAGATACGCAGTATTTT	CASSGGTSGFTDTQYF
TRBD2	TRBV5-1	once	TRBJ2-3	TGCGCCAGCAGCTTGGTAAAGTCGACTAGCGGCACAGATACGCAGTATTTT	CASSLVKSTSGTDTQYF
TRBD1	TRBV7-9	once	TRBJ1-1	TGTGCCAGCAGCCACCCTTCTTCCCAGGGGGCGCATATGAACACTGAAGCTTTCTTT	CASSHPSSQGAHMNTEAFF
TRBD1	TRBV19	-	TRBJ2-1	TGTGCCAATTCGGGACAGGCTTACAATGAGCAGTTCTTC	CANSGQAYNEQFF
-	TRBV7-2	-	TRBJ2-2	TGTGCCAGCACCATAGGGGCAACCGGGGAGCTGTTTTTT	CASTIGATGELFF
-	TRBV7-2	-	TRBJ2-7	TGTGCCAGCAGCTTAGTCCGCTACGAGCAGTACTTC	CASSLVRYEQYF
-	TRBV16	-	TRBJ2-7	TGTGCCAGCAGCCAATCCACTGCGGGGGAGCAGTACTTC	CASSQSTAGEQYF
-	TRBV4-2	-	TRBJ2-2	TGTGCCAGCAGCTCCGTCGTCGAGGAAGCCGGGGAGCTGTTTTTT	CASSSVVEEAGELFF
TRBD1	TRBV30	-	TRBJ1-2	TGTGCCAGATACCGGGACAGGGGGAATATTAACTATGGCTACACCTTC	CARYRDRGNINYGYTF
-	TRBV7-2	-	TRBJ2-1	TGTGCCAGCAGCTTAATTAGCGGAGTCACCTACAATGAGCAGTTCTTC	CASSLISGVTYNEQFF
TRBD1	TRBV5-1	-	TRBJ2-7	TGCGCCAGCAGCTTGGCCGGGGACAGGGTCTTCCCCTACGAGCAGTACTTC	CASSLAGDRVFPYEQYF
TRBD2	TRBV5-4	-	TRBJ2-7	TGTGCCAGCAGCTTGATGGCTAGCGGGCCATACGAGCAGTACTTC	CASSLMASGPYEQYF